These T cell receptor beta chains were read from a single sample in a study of cytomegalovirus exposure and HLA in healthy donors. Sequenced by immunoSEQ multiplex PCR; TCRdb stores in-frame clones only, minus some. The top ten hold roughly 1% of the sample, which has around 150,000 clones, approximately 96% seen once. Material for sequencing was PBMCs. The receptors were sampled from a woman aged 18-29 years in good health and CMV-seronegative. Each CDR3 is given without its conserved first and last residue. Size is omitted from some rows. Given values are once, few, many or a class for expanded clones.

v_call: TRBV7-2
clone_size: .
cdr3_aa: ASSLTGSPEAF

v_call: TRBV11-2
clone_size: .
cdr3_aa: ASSGSGTLGAEAF

v_call: TRBV29-1
clone_size: .
cdr3_aa: SVGGVGNQPQH

v_call: TRBV13
clone_size: once
cdr3_aa: ASSLGVAGVQETQY

v_call: TRBV7-9
clone_size: .
cdr3_aa: ASSLYSSYGYT

v_call: TRBV25-1
clone_size: .
cdr3_aa: ASSTRGSSEKLF

v_call: TRBV7-8
clone_size: .
cdr3_aa: ASSLEGYRDYHEKLF

v_call: TRBV6-5
clone_size: .
cdr3_aa: ASRETVNTEAF

v_call: TRBV7-8
clone_size: .
cdr3_aa: ASSPHTGTGDAGYT

v_call: TRBV7-3
clone_size: .
cdr3_aa: ASSLKSGTDTQY

v_call: TRBV4-3
clone_size: .
cdr3_aa: ASSTDPGEGGINEKLF

v_call: TRBV6-1
clone_size: .
cdr3_aa: ASSVRGAGNEQF

v_call: TRBV19
clone_size: once
cdr3_aa: ASSIQGQGGNQPQH

v_call: TRBV4-2
clone_size: .
cdr3_aa: ASSQTSGGDAGELF

v_call: TRBV7-2
clone_size: .
cdr3_aa: ASSSKGQTSYEQY

v_call: TRBV4-3
clone_size: .
cdr3_aa: ASSQAPGQPQH

v_call: TRBV30
clone_size: .
cdr3_aa: AWSRPGVNEKLF

v_call: TRBV5-6
clone_size: .
cdr3_aa: ASGGGTTYEQY

v_call: TRBV5-6
clone_size: .
cdr3_aa: ASSLRGVSEQF

v_call: TRBV29-1
clone_size: .
cdr3_aa: SVPPRTSATSYNEQF

v_call: TRBV18
clone_size: .
cdr3_aa: ASTTGPGGSYEQY

v_call: TRBV5-1
clone_size: .
cdr3_aa: ASSLDPGGNEQF

v_call: TRBV7-2
clone_size: .
cdr3_aa: ASSLEGPKNEQF

v_call: TRBV4-1
clone_size: .
cdr3_aa: ASSQEPLTDNSPLH

v_call: TRBV10-3
clone_size: .
cdr3_aa: AISELEGLAEAF

v_call: TRBV19
clone_size: .
cdr3_aa: ASSSPRLPLNTEAF

v_call: TRBV6-1
clone_size: .
cdr3_aa: ASSEPGLATDTQY

v_call: TRBV5-1
clone_size: .
cdr3_aa: ASSWGDRDLSTDTQY

v_call: TRBV9
clone_size: .
cdr3_aa: ASSVVGGGTDTQY

v_call: TRBV5-6
clone_size: .
cdr3_aa: ASSPDRGATYEQY

v_call: TRBV29-1
clone_size: .
cdr3_aa: SATPSGLYGYT

v_call: TRBV7-6
clone_size: .
cdr3_aa: ASSPRGRGEKLF

v_call: TRBV2
clone_size: once
cdr3_aa: ASSEVTGGNQPQH

v_call: TRBV18
clone_size: .
cdr3_aa: ASSPPTGNEQF

v_call: TRBV29-1
clone_size: .
cdr3_aa: SVEETVSYEQY

v_call: TRBV18
clone_size: few
cdr3_aa: ASTGTGEFYGYT

v_call: TRBV7-3
clone_size: .
cdr3_aa: ASSFSGGGNTGELF

v_call: TRBV5-4
clone_size: .
cdr3_aa: ASSLQAGYEQY

v_call: TRBV4-3
clone_size: .
cdr3_aa: ASSQEVQTGSRNTIY

v_call: TRBV6-1
clone_size: once
cdr3_aa: ASTGGQRANQPQH

v_call: TRBV7-9
clone_size: .
cdr3_aa: ASSLEVGQGVGEQY

v_call: TRBV5-1
clone_size: .
cdr3_aa: ASSRGQANYGYT

v_call: TRBV4-1
clone_size: .
cdr3_aa: ASSQDPGTGVNTGELF

v_call: TRBV7-9
clone_size: few
cdr3_aa: ASSAGTGAEAF

v_call: TRBV4-2
clone_size: .
cdr3_aa: ASSQGSANYGYT

v_call: TRBV14
clone_size: few
cdr3_aa: ASSPIVRNSPLH

v_call: TRBV5-4
clone_size: .
cdr3_aa: ASSPTSGDEQY

v_call: TRBV7-2
clone_size: few
cdr3_aa: ASTTDRANYGYT

v_call: TRBV5-1
clone_size: .
cdr3_aa: ASSSLRGGTDTQY